The 24 T cell receptor beta chains presented below share a single source sample, sequenced in a study of T cells after posttransplantation cyclophosphamide. Sequenced by immunoSEQ multiplex PCR; TCRdb stores in-frame clones only, minus some. The sample holds approximately 4,000 clones; 75% to 85% are singletons and the top ten take less than 7.5%. A marrow graft followed busulfan-fludarabine conditioning, with cyclophosphamide on days +3 and +4. The starting material was CD4+ T cells sorted from blood, obtained just over 240 days after a stem cell transplant with posttransplant cyclophosphamide. Every receptor here comes from a young adult male patient who received an allogeneic stem cell transplant from a related donor, was CMV-positive, and had no GVHD. The graft donor may have given rise to some T cells.

Here the CDR3 DNA reads TGTGCCAGCAGGGCGCGACAGGGGTTGAACACTGAAGCTTTCTTT. Translation gives CASRARQGLNTEAFF. The gene calls are TRBV2 and TRBJ1-1, with TRBD1 identical over 8 bases. With V trimmed by 6 bases and J by 0 bases, 6 bases remained unmatched. CDR1 and CDR2 from the germline V gene are SNHLY and FYNNEI. This CDR3 is 15 amino acids long.

The chain carries TRBV7-2 and TRBJ2-5; no definite D call. The CDR3 is 13 residues long. V was clipped by 5 bases and J by 0 bases, with 7 bases between them. The germline V gene has CDR1 SGHTA and CDR2 FQGNSA. The CDR3 nucleotides read TGTGCCAGCAGCCCCGAGTACCAAGAGACCCAGTACTTC. Protein: CASSPEYQETQYF.

This chain links TRBV5-1 with TRBJ2-3; possibly TRBD2 for D (6 bases). The germline V and J ends were trimmed by 4 bases and 4 bases, with 16 bases remaining between them. The CDR3 extends over 15 amino acids. Germline V CDR1 and CDR2: SGHRS, YFSETQ. The CDR3 protein is CASSAGLSIPDTQYF. The CDR3 DNA follows: TGCGCCAGCAGCGCGGGACTTAGCATCCCAGATACGCAGTATTTT.

In DNA, the CDR3 is TGTGCCATCAGCCTGGGACAGGGTTATGGAGCTTTCTTT. Translation: CAISLGQGYGAFF. The rearrangement links TRBV10-3 to TRBJ1-1, with TRBD1 matching over 9 bases. The trim removed 6 bases at V and 10 bases at J, leaving 9 bases unmatched. Germline V gives CDR1 ENHRY, CDR2 SYGVKD. CDR3 length equals 13 residues.

The V and J genes are TRBV13 and TRBJ2-7; TRBD2 aligns across 8 bases. The ends lost 0 bases at V and 1 base at J; junction bases unmatched: 2. Germline V gives CDR1 PRHDT, CDR2 FYEKMQ (reference sequence). The CDR3 is 15 residues long. In DNA, the CDR3 is TGTGCCAGCAGCTTAGGCGGGAGGGGATCCTACGAGCAGTACTTC. Its protein product is CASSLGGRGSYEQYF. Complete variable domain (other parts from reference TRBV13 and TRBJ2-7): AAGVIQSPRHLIKEKRETATLKCYPIPRHDTVYWYQQGPGQDPQFLISFYEKMQSDKGSIPDRFSAQQFSDYHSELNMSSLELGDSALYFCASSLGGRGSYEQYFGPGTRLTVT.

The gene calls are TRBV10-2 and TRBJ2-3; D unresolved. In germline, CDR1 is WSHSY, CDR2 SAAADI. V was pared by 6 bases and J by 4 bases, with 11 bases between. The CDR3 is made up of 13 amino acids. CDR3 sequence: CASSTLSPDTQYF. The CDR3 DNA reads TGCGCCAGCAGCACCCTCAGTCCAGATACGCAGTATTTT.

The gene calls are TRBV7-2 and TRBJ2-1; D not resolved. The germline V gene encodes CDR1 SGHTA and CDR2 FQGNSA. This CDR3 is 13 amino acids long. V gave up 1 base and J gave up 3 bases, with 4 bases separating them. CDR3 amino acids: CASSLDYYNEQFF. CDR3 DNA sequence: TGTGCCAGCAGCTTAGACTACTACAATGAGCAGTTCTTC.

The chain recombines TRBV19 with TRBJ1-5; D possibly corresponds to TRBD1 (5 bases). This CDR3 spans 15 amino acids. V lost 7 bases, J lost 0 bases, and 13 bases lay in between. CDR1 LNHDA and CDR2 SQIVND come from the germline V gene (reference sequence). In nucleotides, the CDR3 is TGTGCCAGTACCCAGTGGGGGGATAGCAATCAGCCCCAGCATTTT. It codes for CASTQWGDSNQPQHF.

The chain's CDR3 is CASSFSGSEEFF. CDR3 DNA sequence: TGTGCCAGCAGTTTTTCGGGGTCAGAGGAGTTCTTC. The chain recombines TRBV5-4 with TRBJ2-1; possible D gene TRBD2, 5 bases. Germline values: CDR1 SGHNT, CDR2 YYREEE (reference sequence). Trimming stripped 5 bases from V and 14 bases from J, with 17 bases between. CDR3 length equals 12 residues.

V gene TRBV5-6 combines with J gene TRBJ2-7, with 10 bases lining up with TRBD2. In germline, CDR1 is SGHDT, CDR2 YYEEEE. Trimming at V came to 4 bases and at J to 5 bases, leaving 6 bases not matched to a gene. The CDR3 is 14 amino acids. The CDR3 here is CASSESGRGNEQYF. The CDR3 DNA is TGTGCCAGCAGCGAAAGCGGGAGGGGGAACGAGCAGTACTTC.

This clone was seen only once. This CDR3 reads CASSQRRQGDGYTF. The CDR3 coding sequence is TGTGCCAGCAGCCAAAGGAGACAGGGGGATGGCTACACCTTC. This sequence joins TRBV14 and TRBJ1-2; 9 positions match TRBD1. Germline CDR1 reads SGHDN; CDR2 reads FVKESK. CDR3 length equals 14 residues. Trimming at V came to 2 bases and at J to 6 bases, leaving 4 bases not matched to a gene. Combining the CDR3 with reference TRBV14 and TRBJ1-2 gives the whole variable domain EAGVTQFPSHSVIEKGQTVTLRCDPISGHDNLYWYRRVMGKEIKFLLHFVKESKQDESGMPNNRFLAERTGGTYSTLKVQPAELEDSGVYFCASSQRRQGDGYTFGSGTRLTVV.

The chain couples TRBV19 to TRBJ1-5, with TRBD1 matching over 7 bases. Per germline, CDR1 LNHDA and CDR2 SQIVND (reference sequence). The length of the CDR3 is 15 residues. With 1 base clipped from V and 10 bases from J, the junction kept 10 bases outside the gene matches. In DNA, the CDR3 is TGTGCCAGTAGTATAGCTGGGACAGCCCAATTACCCCAGCATTTT. It encodes CASSIAGTAQLPQHF.

This chain uses TRBV6-5 with TRBJ1-4, with D uncertain. The CDR3 sequence is 15 residues long. V gave up 0 bases and J gave up 5 bases, with 10 bases separating them. Germline-derived CDR1 and CDR2 are MNHEY and SVGAGI. CDR3 residues: CASSYSTRSNEKLFF. The DNA for the CDR3 is TGTGCCAGCAGTTACTCGACCAGGTCGAATGAAAAACTGTTTTTT.

The chain joins TRBV18 to TRBJ2-5, with a possible D match to TRBD1 (5 bases). Germline values: CDR1 KGHSH, CDR2 LQKENI. Trimming cost V 3 bases and J 6 bases, with 17 bases left between them. This CDR3 region has 15 residues. The CDR3 reads CASSPIGQIDKTQYF. The CDR3 nucleotides read TGTGCCAGCTCACCTATTGGACAAATCGATAAGACCCAGTACTTC. Full variable domain (missing parts from reference TRBV18 and TRBJ2-5): NAGVMQNPRHLVRRRGQEARLRCSPMKGHSHVYWYRQLPEEGLKFMVYLQKENIIDESGMPKERFSAEFPKEGPSILRIQQVVRGDSAAYFCASSPIGQIDKTQYFGPGTRLLVL.

This chain connects TRBV6-5 to TRBJ2-5; the match to TRBD1 covers 9 bases. Germline loops: CDR1 MNHEY, CDR2 SVGAGI. The V segment lost 7 bases and the J segment 5 bases; nucleotides outside the gene matches: 11. The CDR3 loop spans 15 amino acids. CDR3 bases: TGTGCCAGCAACAACAGGGGGCTTGAAGGGGAGACCCAGTACTTC. Translation: CASNNRGLEGETQYF.

J is TRBJ2-7 and V is TRBV6-5; TRBD1 matches 8 bases. The length of the CDR3 is 14 residues. Germline CDR1 is MNHEY and CDR2 is SVGAGI. V dropped 6 bases and J dropped 1; count of bases not matched to a gene: 5. The CDR3 coding sequence is TGTGCCAGCAGGTCCGGACAGGGATCCTACGAGCAGTACTTC. This codes for CASRSGQGSYEQYF.

In DNA form, the CDR3 reads TGTGCCACCAGCACCGCCGGGCTGGGGGCCAGCTCCTACGAGCAGTACTTC. It codes for CATSTAGLGASSYEQYF. V usage is TRBV15 and J usage is TRBJ2-5; weak D call: TRBD1 (6 bases). Near its end, the DNA agrees better with TRBJ2-7, so the J call may be wrong. The CDR3 spans 17 residues. Looked up from germline, CDR1 is LNHNV and CDR2 is YYDKDF (reference sequence).

This chain links TRBV9 with TRBJ2-1; TRBD2 is a possible D gene (5 bases). From germline, CDR1 is SGDLS and CDR2 YYNGEE. The CDR3 contains 15 residues. V dropped 4 bases and J dropped 8 bases, with 19 bases sitting between them. This CDR3 is CASSKASLWTDEQFF. The CDR3 DNA reads TGTGCCAGCAGCAAGGCTAGCCTATGGACGGATGAGCAGTTCTTC.

The DNA for the CDR3 is TGCAGTGCCCCTCCCCGAGTTGAGCAGTTCTTC. Its protein product is CSAPPRVEQFF. This rearrangement joins TRBV20-1 to TRBJ2-1; D uncertain. CDR1 DFQATT and CDR2 SNEGSKA come from the germline V gene (reference sequence). The CDR3 totals 11 residues. The V end was cut by 6 bases, the J end by 9 bases, with 12 bases between.

The rearrangement joins TRBV10-3 to TRBJ2-7, with TRBD2 matching 10 bases. The CDR3 loop spans 16 amino acids. The J segment lost 1 base and the V segment lost 6 bases, leaving 9 bases of the junction unmatched. From germline, CDR1 is ENHRY and CDR2 SYGVKD. DNA of the CDR3: TGTGCCATCAGAAGTGGACTAGCGGTAGGATCCTACGAGCAGTACTTC. Encoded protein: CAIRSGLAVGSYEQYF.

About this clone: Its ends do not fully match the called genes, so a read error is possible. The CDR3 region has the DNA TGTGCTAGCAGCTTAATTGCAGGGCCGACCGGTTCTAGTAACTATGGCTACACCTTC. The encoded protein is CASSLIAGPTGSSNYGYTF. The rearrangement joins TRBV7-7 to TRBJ1-2; possible D gene TRBD1, 5 bases. The CDR3 runs to 19 residues. CDR1 is SSHAT and CDR2 is FNYEAQ in the germline V gene (reference sequence).

The chain uses TRBV7-9 and TRBJ2-5; 8 bases agree with TRBD2. This CDR3 has 15 residues. Germline assignment: CDR1 SEHNR and CDR2 FQNEAQ (reference sequence). The V segment lost 8 bases and the J segment 5 bases; nucleotides outside the gene matches: 13. The CDR3: CASRNRGGPFETQYF. CDR3 DNA: TGTGCCAGCCGGAACCGGGGGGGCCCTTTTGAGACCCAGTACTTC.

The V and J genes are TRBV18 and TRBJ2-7, with TRBD1 identical over 8 bases. V was pared by 3 bases and J by 0 bases, with 4 bases of the junction left unmatched. Germline V gene lookup returns CDR1 KGHSH and CDR2 LQKENI. There are 15 residues in the CDR3. For the CDR3, the DNA is TGTGCCAGCTCACCCACAGGGGGTTCCTCCTACGAGCAGTACTTC. It is translated as CASSPTGGSSYEQYF.

The J gene is TRBJ1-1, the V gene TRBV19; perhaps TRBD1 as D (6 bases). Trimming stripped 4 bases from V and 8 bases from J, with 14 bases between. Per the germline V gene, CDR1 is LNHDA and CDR2 is SQIVND (reference sequence). The CDR3 consists of 13 residues. The CDR3 is CASSRGRGSEAFF. Written as DNA, the CDR3 is TGTGCCAGTAGTAGGGGCAGGGGCTCAGAAGCTTTCTTT. Variable domain in full (rest from reference TRBV19 and TRBJ1-1): DGGITQSPKYLFRKEGQNVTLSCEQNLNHDAMYWYRQDPGQGLRLIYYSQIVNDFQKGDIAEGYSVSREKKESFPLTVTSAQKNPTAFYLCASSRGRGSEAFFGQGTRLTVV.